These T cell receptor beta chains were read from a single sample in a study of PD-1 blockade in classical Hodgkin lymphoma. Repertoires were generated with immunoSEQ multiplex PCR, while TCRdb's copy carries only in-frame clones and drops some. Here the sample spans around 23,000 clones, 85% to 90% being singletons. Sample: CD4+ T cells from blood. The receptors were gathered from a human donor with classical Hodgkin lymphoma. The conserved cysteine and the conserved F or W are not part of the CDR3 here. Each record gives: J gene, V gene, CDR3 protein.

TRBJ2-7 TRBV5-8 ASSPKGGPSSYEQY
TRBJ2-3 TRBV10-3 AINPGQTLMDTQY
TRBJ2-7 TRBV7-2 ASSSRSSGDRYEQY
TRBJ1-3 TRBV6-1 ASSGPLTSGNTIY
TRBJ2-1 TRBV19 ASSIAESSYNEQF
TRBJ2-7 TRBV19 ASSMISGDEQY
TRBJ1-1 TRBV30 AWSVDVNTEAF
TRBJ2-5 TRBV18 ASSPRSGGPQETQY
TRBJ2-1 TRBV7-2 ASSLIKGAGRENEQF
TRBJ2-1 TRBV10-2 ASSLAAYNEQF
TRBJ2-1 TRBV5-5 ASMSGLAGYNEQF
TRBJ1-4 TRBV25-1 ASSEDRGSGEKLF
TRBJ1-6 TRBV27 ASSLDIVSSYNSPLH
TRBJ2-7 TRBV7-2 ASSLVGGYEQY
TRBJ2-1 TRBV5-6 ASSEMVAELFNNEQF
- TRBV13 ASSAGLAGAHEQY
TRBJ2-5 TRBV7-2 ASSIQGVETQY
TRBJ2-6 TRBV5-1 ASSLDIAGANVLT
TRBJ1-2 TRBV20-1 SAKEGKGYT
TRBJ2-5 TRBV11-2 ASSPTGARETQY
TRBJ2-7 TRBV30 AWSVGTTYEQY
TRBJ2-7 TRBV9 ASSVDPGQGSEQY
TRBJ1-6 TRBV28 ASSLTTQGDLH
TRBJ2-1 TRBV11-3 ASSLLGHRSYNEQF
TRBJ2-2 TRBV7-8 ASSPAGVTGELF
TRBJ2-1 TRBV7-9 ASSLGHEQF